This entry is about one TCR beta chain. The antigen is unknown. This specimen comes from a study of cytomegalovirus exposure and HLA in healthy donors. The wider study: One earlier analysis, a look at 150 million to 200 million T cells, found some 120 million unique TCR beta sequences. There were 85 million or so unique TCRs (from HLA-typed donors) in an early data release.

Overall study results and limits: According to an earlier analysis, most TCR beta V segments yielded productive rearrangements about 90% or about 30% of the time. Later genetic work tied a missense DCLRE1C variant to beta-chain V and J trimming.

The CDR3 runs 17 residues. V shed 5 bases, J shed 2 bases, and the junction held 13 bases outside the gene matches. Germline V CDR1 and CDR2: SEHNR, FQNEAQ (reference sequence). The PCR had 60 Vbeta and 13 Jbeta primers. Generated by immunoSEQ multiplex PCR, the TCRdb table keeps only in-frame clones and is missing some. The sample yields 190,000 or so clones, roughly 78% seen once. J is TRBJ2-3 and V is TRBV7-9; 7 positions match TRBD1. The sequence was obtained from a boy under 18 in good health and CMV-seronegative. The sample was PBMCs. The CDR3 loop is CASSPQPGQDLTDTQYF. In DNA form, the CDR3 reads TGTGCCAGCAGCCCCCAGCCTGGACAGGACCTCACAGATACGCAGTATTTT. Complete variable domain (other parts from reference TRBV7-9 and TRBJ2-3): DTGVSQNPRHKITKRGQNVTFRCDPISEHNRLYWYRQTLGQGPEFLTYFQNEAQLEKSRLLSDRFSAERPKGSFSTLEIQRTEQGDSAMYLCASSPQPGQDLTDTQYFGPGTRLTVL.